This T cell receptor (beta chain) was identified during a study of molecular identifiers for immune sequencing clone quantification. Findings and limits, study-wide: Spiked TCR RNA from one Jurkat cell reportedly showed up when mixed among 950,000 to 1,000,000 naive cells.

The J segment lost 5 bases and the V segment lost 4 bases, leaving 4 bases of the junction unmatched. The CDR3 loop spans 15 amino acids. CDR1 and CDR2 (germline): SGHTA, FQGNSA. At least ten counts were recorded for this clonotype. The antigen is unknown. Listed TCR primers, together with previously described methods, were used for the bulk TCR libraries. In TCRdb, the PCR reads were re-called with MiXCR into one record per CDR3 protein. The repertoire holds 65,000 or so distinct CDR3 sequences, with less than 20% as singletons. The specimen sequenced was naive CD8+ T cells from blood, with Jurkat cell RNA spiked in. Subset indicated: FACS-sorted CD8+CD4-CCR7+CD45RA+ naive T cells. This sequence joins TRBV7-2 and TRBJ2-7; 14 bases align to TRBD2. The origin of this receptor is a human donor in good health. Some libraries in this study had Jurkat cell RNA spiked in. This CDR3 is CASSWRLAGGDEQYF. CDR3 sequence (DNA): TGTGCCAGCAGCTGGAGACTAGCGGGAGGGGACGAGCAGTACTTC.